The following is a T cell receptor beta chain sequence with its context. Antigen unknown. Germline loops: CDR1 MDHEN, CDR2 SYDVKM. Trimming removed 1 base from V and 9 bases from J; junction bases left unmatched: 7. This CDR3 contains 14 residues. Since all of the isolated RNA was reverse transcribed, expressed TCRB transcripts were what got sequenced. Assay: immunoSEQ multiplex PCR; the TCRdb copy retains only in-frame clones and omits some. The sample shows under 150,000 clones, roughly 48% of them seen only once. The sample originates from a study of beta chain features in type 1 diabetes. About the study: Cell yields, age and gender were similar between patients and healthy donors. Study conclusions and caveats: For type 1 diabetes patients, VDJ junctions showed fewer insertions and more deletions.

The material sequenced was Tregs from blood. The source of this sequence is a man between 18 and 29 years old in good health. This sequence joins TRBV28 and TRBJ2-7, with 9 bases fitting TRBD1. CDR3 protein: CASSLSGTGPGQYF. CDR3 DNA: TGTGCCAGCAGTTTATCCGGGACAGGGCCAGGGCAGTACTTC.